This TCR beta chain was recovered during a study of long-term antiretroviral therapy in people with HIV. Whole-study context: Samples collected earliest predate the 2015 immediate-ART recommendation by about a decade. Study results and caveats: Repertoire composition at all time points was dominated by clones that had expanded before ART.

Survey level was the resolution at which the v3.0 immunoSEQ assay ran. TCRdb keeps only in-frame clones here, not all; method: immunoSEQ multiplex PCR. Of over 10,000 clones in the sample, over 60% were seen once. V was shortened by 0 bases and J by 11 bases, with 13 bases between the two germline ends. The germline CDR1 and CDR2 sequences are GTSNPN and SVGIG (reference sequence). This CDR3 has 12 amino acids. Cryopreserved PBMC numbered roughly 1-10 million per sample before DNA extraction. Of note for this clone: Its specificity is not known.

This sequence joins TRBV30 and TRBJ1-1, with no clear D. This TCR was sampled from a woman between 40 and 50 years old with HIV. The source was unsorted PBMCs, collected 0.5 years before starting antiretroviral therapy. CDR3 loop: CAWSVSGKVAFF. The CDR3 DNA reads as TGTGCCTGGAGTGTAAGTGGAAAGGTTGCTTTCTTT.